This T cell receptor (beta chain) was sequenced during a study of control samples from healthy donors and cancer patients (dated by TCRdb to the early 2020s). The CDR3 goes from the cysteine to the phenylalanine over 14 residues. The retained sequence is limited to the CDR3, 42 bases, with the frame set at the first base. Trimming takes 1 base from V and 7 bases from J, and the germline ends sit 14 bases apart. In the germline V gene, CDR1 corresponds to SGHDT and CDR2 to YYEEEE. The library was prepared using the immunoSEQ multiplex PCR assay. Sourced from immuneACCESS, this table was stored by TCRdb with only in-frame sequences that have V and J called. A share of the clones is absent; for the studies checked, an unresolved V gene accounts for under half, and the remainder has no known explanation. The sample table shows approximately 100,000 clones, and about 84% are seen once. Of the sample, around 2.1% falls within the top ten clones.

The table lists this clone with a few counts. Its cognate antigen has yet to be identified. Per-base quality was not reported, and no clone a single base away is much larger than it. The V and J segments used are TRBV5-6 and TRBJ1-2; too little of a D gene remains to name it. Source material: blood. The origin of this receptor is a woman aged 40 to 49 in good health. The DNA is TGTGCCAGCAGCTTGCGAGTGAGGGCGGGTGGCTACACCTTC. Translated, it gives CASSLRVRAGGYTF.